The clone carrying this TCR beta chain was recorded at least ten times. Its cognate antigen is unknown. The sample comes from a study of regulatory T cells in long-lasting Graves disease. Overall study findings and caveats: New patients shared 800 to 1,000 public clonotypes, fewer than the roughly 2,600 shared by persistent patients.

According to the study, TCR beta libraries were built with iRepertoire HTBI primers and CDR3-region Arm-PCR. A single record per CDR3 protein comes from TCRdb applying MiXCR to the multiplex PCR reads. In the table there are a few hundred thousand distinct CDR3 sequences, around 17% of which are singletons. The CDR3 sequence is 13 residues long. Trimming stripped 0 bases from V and 2 bases from J, with 8 bases between. Germline V gene data show CDR1 as GTSNPN and CDR2 as SVGIG (reference sequence). As for time point: newly diagnosed GD, antithyroid drugs for less than 3 months. With RNA extracted from PBMCs as input, the TCR library was made. The same data also went into a second study, on T cells in Graves' hyperthyroidism and ophthalmopathy.

This TCR was recovered from a man aged 35 to 55 with Graves disease. The sequencing used peripheral blood mononuclear cells (PBMCs), collected at new diagnosis, from a patient treated with antithyroid drugs. The chain links TRBV30 to TRBJ2-7; no definite D call. CDR3 protein: CAWSVKGTYEQYF. Here the CDR3 DNA reads TGTGCCTGGAGTGTGAAGGGAACCTACGAGCAGTACTTC. Full variable domain (rest looked up from reference TRBV30 and TRBJ2-7): SQTIHQWPATLVQPVGSPLSLECTVEGTSNPNLYWYRQAAGRGLQLLFYSVGIGQISSEVPQNLSASRPQDRQFILSSKKLLLSDSGFYLCAWSVKGTYEQYFGPGTRLTVT.